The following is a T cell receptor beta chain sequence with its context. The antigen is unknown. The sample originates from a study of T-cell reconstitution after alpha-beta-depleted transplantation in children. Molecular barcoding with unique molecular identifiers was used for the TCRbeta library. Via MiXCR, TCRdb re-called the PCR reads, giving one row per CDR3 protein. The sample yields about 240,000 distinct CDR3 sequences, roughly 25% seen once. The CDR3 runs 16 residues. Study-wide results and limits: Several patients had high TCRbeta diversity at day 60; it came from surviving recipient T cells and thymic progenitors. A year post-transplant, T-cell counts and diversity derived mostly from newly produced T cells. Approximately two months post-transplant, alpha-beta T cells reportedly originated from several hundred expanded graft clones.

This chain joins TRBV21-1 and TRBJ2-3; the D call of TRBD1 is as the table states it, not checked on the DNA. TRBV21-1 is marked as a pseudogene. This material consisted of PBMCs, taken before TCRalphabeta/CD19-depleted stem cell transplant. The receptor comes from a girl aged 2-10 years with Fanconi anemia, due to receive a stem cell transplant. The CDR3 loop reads CASSKAIRTGMDTQYF. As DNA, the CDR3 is TGTGCCAGCAGCAAAGCCATAAGGACAGGGATGGATACGCAGTATTTT.